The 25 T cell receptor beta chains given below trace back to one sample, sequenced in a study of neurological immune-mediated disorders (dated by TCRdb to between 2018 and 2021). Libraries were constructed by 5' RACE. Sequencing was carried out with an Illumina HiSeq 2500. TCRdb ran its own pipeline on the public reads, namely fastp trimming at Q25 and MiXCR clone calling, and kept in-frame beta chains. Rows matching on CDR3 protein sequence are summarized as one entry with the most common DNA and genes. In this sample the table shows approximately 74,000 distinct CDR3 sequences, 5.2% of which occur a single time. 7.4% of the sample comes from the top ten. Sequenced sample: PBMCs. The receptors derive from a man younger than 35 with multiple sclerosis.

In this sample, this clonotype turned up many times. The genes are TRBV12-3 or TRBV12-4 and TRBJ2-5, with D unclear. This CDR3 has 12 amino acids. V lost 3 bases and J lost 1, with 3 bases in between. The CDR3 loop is CASSFLQETQYF. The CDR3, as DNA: TGTGCCAGCAGTTTCCTCCAAGAGACCCAGTACTTC.

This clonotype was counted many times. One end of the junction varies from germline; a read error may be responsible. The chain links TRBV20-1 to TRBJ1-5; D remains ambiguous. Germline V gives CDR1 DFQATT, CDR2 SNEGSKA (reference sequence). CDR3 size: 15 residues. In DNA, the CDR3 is TGCAGTGCTAGAGCCTCCGGGGAGAGCAATCAGCCCCAGAATTTT. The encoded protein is CSARASGESNQPQNF.

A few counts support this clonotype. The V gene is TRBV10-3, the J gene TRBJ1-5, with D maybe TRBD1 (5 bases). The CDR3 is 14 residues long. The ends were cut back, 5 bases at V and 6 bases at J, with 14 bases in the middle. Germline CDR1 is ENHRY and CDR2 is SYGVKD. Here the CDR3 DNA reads TGTGCCATCAGTAGGGATACCCAGGGTCAGCCCCAGCATTTT. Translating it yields CAISRDTQGQPQHF.

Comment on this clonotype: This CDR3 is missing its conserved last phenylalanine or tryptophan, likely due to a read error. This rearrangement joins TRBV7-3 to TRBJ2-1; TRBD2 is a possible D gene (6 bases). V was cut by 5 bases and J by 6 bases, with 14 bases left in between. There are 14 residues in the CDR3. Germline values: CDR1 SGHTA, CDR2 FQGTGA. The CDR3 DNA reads TGTGCCAGCAGCCCGTTGACTAGTTCCAATGAGCAGTTCAAC. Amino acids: CASSPLTSSNEQFN.

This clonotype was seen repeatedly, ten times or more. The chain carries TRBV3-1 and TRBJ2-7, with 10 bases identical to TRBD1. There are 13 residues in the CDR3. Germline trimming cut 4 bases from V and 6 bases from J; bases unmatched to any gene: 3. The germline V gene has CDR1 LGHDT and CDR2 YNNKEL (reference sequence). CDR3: CASSPDRGREQYF. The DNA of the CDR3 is TGTGCCAGCAGCCCTGACAGGGGGCGCGAGCAGTACTTC.

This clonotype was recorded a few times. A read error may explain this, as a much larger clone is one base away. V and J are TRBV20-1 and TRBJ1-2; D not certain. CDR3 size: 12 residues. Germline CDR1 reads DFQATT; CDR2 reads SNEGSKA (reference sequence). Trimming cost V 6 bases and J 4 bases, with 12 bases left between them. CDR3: CSANGTSYGYTF. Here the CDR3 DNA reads TGCAGTGCAAACGGTACCAGCTATGGCTACACCTTC.

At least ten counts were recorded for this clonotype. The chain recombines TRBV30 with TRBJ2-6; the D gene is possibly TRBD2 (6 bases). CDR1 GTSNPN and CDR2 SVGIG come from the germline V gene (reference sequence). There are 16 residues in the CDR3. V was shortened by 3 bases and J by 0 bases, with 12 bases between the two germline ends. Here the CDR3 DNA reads TGTGCCTGGAGGCGGGGTTCCAGCTCTGGGGCCAACGTCCTGACTTTC. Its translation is CAWRRGSSSGANVLTF.

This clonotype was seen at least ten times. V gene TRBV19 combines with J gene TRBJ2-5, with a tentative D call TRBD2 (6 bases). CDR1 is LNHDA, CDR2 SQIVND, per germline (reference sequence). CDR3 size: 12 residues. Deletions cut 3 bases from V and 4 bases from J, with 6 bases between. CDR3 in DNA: TGTGCCAGTAGTATCGGGAGAGAGACCCAGTACTTC. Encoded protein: CASSIGRETQYF. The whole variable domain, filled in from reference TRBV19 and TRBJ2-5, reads DGGITQSPKYLFRKEGQNVTLSCEQNLNHDAMYWYRQDPGQGLRLIYYSQIVNDFQKGDIAEGYSVSREKKESFPLTVTSAQKNPTAFYLCASSIGRETQYFGPGTRLLVL.

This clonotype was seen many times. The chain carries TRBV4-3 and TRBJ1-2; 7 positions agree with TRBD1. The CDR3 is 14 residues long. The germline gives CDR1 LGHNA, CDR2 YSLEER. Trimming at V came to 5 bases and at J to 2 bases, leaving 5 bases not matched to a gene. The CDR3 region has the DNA TGCGCCAGCAGCTCCACAGGGGTGAACTATGGCTACACCTTC. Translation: CASSSTGVNYGYTF.

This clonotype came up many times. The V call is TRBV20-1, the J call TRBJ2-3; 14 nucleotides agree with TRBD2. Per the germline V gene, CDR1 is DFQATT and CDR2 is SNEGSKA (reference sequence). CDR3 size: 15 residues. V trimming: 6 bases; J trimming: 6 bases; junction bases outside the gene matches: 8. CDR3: CSAKTSGGEGDTQYF. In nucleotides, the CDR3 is TGCAGTGCCAAGACTAGCGGGGGGGAAGGGGATACGCAGTATTTT.

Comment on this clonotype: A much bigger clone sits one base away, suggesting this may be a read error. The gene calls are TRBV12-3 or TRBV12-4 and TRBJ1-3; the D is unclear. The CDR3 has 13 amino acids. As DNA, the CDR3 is TGTGCCAGCAGCCCTACAGCTGGAAAAACCATATATTTT. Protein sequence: CASSPTAGKTIYF.

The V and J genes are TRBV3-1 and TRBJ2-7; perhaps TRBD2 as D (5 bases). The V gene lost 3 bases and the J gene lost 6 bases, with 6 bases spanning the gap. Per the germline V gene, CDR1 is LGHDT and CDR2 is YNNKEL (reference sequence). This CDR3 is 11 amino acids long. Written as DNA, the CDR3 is TGTGCCAGCAGCCACGGGGTCGAGCAGTACTTC. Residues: CASSHGVEQYF.

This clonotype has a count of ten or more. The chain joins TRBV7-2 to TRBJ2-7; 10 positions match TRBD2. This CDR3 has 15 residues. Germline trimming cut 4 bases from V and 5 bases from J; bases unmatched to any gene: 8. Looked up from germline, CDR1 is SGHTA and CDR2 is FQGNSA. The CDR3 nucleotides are TGTGCCAGCAGCTCATTTAGCGGGGGGCAGAACGAGCAGTACTTC. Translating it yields CASSSFSGGQNEQYF.

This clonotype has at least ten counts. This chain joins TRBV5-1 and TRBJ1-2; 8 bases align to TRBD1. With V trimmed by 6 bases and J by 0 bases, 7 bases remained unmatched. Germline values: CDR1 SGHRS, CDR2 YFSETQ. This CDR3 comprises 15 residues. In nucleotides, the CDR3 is TGCGCCAGCAAAGTGGACAGGGCGACTAACTATGGCTACACCTTC. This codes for CASKVDRATNYGYTF.

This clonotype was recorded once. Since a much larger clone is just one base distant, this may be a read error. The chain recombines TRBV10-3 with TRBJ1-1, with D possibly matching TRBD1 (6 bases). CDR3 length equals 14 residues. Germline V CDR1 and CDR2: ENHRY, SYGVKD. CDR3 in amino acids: CAISIFARDTEVFF. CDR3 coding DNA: TGTGCCATCAGTATCTTCGCCAGGGACACTGAAGTTTTCTTT.

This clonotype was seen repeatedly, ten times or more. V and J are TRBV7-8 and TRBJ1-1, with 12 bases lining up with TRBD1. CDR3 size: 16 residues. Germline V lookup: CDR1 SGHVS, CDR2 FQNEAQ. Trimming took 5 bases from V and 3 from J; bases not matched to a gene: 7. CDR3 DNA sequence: TGTGCCAGCAGCGACCGGGACAGGGGGCGGGACACTGAAGCTTTCTTT. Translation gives CASSDRDRGRDTEAFF.

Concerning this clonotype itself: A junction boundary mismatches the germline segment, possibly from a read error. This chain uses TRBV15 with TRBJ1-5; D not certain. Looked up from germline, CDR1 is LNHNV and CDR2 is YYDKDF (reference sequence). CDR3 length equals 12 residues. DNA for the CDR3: TGTGCCACCAGCAGAGATCGCCAGCCCCAGAATTTT. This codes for CATSRDRQPQNF. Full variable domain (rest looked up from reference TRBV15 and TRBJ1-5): DAMVIQNPRYQVTQFGKPVTLSCSQTLNHNVMYWYQQKSSQAPKLLFHYYDKDFNNEADTPDNFQSRRPNTSFCFLDIRSPGLGDTAMYLCATSRDRQPQNFGDGTRLSIL.

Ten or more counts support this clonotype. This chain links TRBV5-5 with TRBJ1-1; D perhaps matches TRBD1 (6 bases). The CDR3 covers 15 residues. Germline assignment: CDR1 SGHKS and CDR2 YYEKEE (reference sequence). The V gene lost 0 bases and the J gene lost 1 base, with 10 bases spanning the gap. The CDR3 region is CASSLAGTSNTEAFF. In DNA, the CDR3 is TGTGCCAGCAGCTTGGCTGGGACATCGAACACTGAAGCTTTCTTT. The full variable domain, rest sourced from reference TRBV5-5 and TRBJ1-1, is DAGVTQSPTHLIKTRGQQVTLRCSPISGHKSVSWYQQVLGQGPQFIFQYYEKEERGRGNFPDRFSARQFPNYSSELNVNALLLGDSALYLCASSLAGTSNTEAFFGQGTRLTVV.

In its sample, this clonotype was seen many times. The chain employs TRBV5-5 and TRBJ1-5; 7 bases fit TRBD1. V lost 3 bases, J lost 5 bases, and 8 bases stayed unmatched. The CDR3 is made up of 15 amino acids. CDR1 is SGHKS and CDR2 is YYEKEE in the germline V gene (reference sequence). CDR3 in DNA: TGTGCCAGCAGCTGGTGGACAGGAAGGGATCAGCCCCAGCATTTT. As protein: CASSWWTGRDQPQHF.

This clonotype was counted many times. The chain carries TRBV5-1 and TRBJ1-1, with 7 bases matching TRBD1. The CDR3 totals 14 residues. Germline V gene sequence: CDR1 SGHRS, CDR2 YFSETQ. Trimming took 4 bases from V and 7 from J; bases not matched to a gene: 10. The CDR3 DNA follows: TGCGCCAGCAGCCTACGAATCGACAGGGATGAAGCTTTCTTT. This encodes CASSLRIDRDEAFF.

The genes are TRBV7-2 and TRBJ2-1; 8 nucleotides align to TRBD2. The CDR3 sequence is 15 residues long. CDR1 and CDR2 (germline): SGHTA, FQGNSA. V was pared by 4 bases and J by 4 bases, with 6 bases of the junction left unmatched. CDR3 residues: CASSYGTRGYNEQFF. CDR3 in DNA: TGTGCCAGCAGCTACGGGACTAGAGGGTACAATGAGCAGTTCTTC.

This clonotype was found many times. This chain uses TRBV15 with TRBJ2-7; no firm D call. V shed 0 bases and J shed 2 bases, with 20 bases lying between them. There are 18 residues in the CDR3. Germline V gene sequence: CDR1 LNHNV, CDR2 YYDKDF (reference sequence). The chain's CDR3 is CATSRDILGQLSPYEQYF. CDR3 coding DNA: TGTGCCACCAGCAGAGATATTTTAGGCCAACTTTCACCCTACGAGCAGTACTTC. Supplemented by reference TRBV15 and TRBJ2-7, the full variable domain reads DAMVIQNPRYQVTQFGKPVTLSCSQTLNHNVMYWYQQKSSQAPKLLFHYYDKDFNNEADTPDNFQSRRPNTSFCFLDIRSPGLGDTAMYLCATSRDILGQLSPYEQYFGPGTRLTVT.

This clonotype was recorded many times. The CDR3 region is CASSIAAGDTGELFF. For the CDR3, the DNA is TGTGCCAGCAGTATAGCGGCGGGGGACACCGGGGAGCTGTTTTTT. The genes are TRBV6-5 and TRBJ2-2, with 7 bases identical to TRBD2. The V gene end was trimmed by 5 bases and the J gene end by 3 bases; junction bases not matched to a gene: 6. The CDR3 has 15 amino acids. The germline V gene encodes CDR1 MNHEY and CDR2 SVGAGI.

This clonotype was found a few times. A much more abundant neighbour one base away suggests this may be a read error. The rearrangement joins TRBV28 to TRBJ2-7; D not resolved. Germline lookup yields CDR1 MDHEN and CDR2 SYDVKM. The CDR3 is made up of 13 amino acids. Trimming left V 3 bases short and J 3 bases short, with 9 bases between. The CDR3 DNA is TGTGCCAGCAGTTTGGGGAACCTCTACGAGCAGTACTTC. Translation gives CASSLGNLYEQYF.

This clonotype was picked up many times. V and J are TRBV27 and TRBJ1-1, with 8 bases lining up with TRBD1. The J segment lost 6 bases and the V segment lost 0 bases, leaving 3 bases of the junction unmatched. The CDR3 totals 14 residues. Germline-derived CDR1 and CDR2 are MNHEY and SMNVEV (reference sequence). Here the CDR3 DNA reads TGTGCCAGCAGTTTATCCGGACAGGGATCTGAAGCTTTCTTT. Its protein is CASSLSGQGSEAFF.